The TCR beta chain described here comes from a study of immune characterization of retroperitoneal liposarcoma. Each CDR3 protein gets one entry after TCRdb re-called the PCR reads with MiXCR. This sample has 8,000 to 11,000 distinct CDR3 sequences; 25% to 35% occur once, and the top ten carry around 7.9%. CDR1 and CDR2 from the germline V gene are MNHNS and SASEGT. V lost 6 bases to trimming and J lost 6 bases; unmatched junction nucleotides: 10. This CDR3 contains 15 residues. This clonotype is termed medium-sized. The genes are TRBV6-1 and TRBJ2-4; TRBD1 aligns across 8 bases. The specimen was tumor tissue. The TCR comes from a female donor with retroperitoneal liposarcoma. CDR3 protein: CASRRPGQEANIQYF. CDR3 coding DNA: TGTGCCAGCAGGCGCCCGGGACAGGAAGCAAACATTCAGTACTTC.